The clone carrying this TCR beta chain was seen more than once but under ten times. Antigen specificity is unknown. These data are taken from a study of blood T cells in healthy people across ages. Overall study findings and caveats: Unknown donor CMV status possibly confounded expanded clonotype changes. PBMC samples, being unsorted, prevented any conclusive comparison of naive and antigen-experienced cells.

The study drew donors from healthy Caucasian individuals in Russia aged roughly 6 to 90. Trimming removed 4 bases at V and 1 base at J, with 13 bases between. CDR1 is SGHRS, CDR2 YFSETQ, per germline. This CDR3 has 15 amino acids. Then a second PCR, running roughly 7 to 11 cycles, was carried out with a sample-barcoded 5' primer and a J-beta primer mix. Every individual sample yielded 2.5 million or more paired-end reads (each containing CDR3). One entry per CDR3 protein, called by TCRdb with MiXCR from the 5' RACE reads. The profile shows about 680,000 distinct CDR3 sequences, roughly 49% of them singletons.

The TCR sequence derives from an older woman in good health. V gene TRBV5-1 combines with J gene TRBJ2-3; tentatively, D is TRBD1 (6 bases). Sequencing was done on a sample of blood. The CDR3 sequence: CASSATGLGTDTQYF. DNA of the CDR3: TGCGCCAGCAGCGCCACAGGGTTGGGCACAGATACGCAGTATTTT. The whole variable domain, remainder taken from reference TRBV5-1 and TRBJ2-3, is KAGVTQTPRYLIKTRGQQVTLSCSPISGHRSVSWYQQTPGQGLQFLFEYFSETQRNKGNFPGRFSGRQFSNSRSEMNVSTLELGDSALYLCASSATGLGTDTQYFGPGTRLTVL.